Listed here are 27 T cell receptor beta chains from one sample, sequenced in a study of vaccination effects on CD4 cells after COVID-19. No antigens are known for them. Upon completion of about ten days in culture, CD4+ T cells were isolated. The person's infection with SARS-CoV-2, confirmed by PCR, took place between March and December 2020. The vaccine given was either BNT162b2 or mRNA-1273, in two doses. The table came from immunoSEQ multiplex PCR; TCRdb's copy has only in-frame clones and leaves some out. This sample has tens of thousands of clones, with about 80% found just once. This material consisted of CD4+ T cells from PBMCs cultured without peptide, taken after COVID-19 vaccination. The receptors shown here come from a human donor who had a prior SARS-CoV-2 infection.

This chain uses TRBV7-9 with TRBJ2-7, with 10 bases fitting TRBD2. The CDR3 is 16 residues long. V lost 1 base and J lost 3; bases outside the gene matches: 6. Germline V gives CDR1 SEHNR, CDR2 FQNEAQ (reference sequence). The CDR3 loop is CASSLDGTSDNYEQYF. CDR3 bases: TGTGCCAGCAGCTTAGACGGGACTAGCGACAACTACGAGCAGTACTTC.

The rearrangement joins TRBV5-6 to TRBJ2-3, with 15 nucleotides matching TRBD2. V lost 2 bases to trimming and J lost 5 bases; unmatched junction nucleotides: 9. The CDR3 consists of 18 residues. Germline V gives CDR1 SGHDT, CDR2 YYEEEE. The CDR3 region is CASSFGTSGRRRGDTQYF. The CDR3 nucleotides are TGTGCCAGCAGCTTCGGGACTAGCGGGAGGCGGCGAGGAGATACGCAGTATTTT.

This clone was recorded a few times. The gene calls are TRBV2 and TRBJ2-7; 12 bases align to TRBD2. Germline loops: CDR1 SNHLY, CDR2 FYNNEI. The V gene end was trimmed by 8 bases and the J gene end by 4 bases; junction bases not matched to a gene: 9. The CDR3 totals 15 residues. CDR3 in DNA: TGTGCCAGCGGGGGACTAGCGGGCTTATTTTACGAGCAGTACTTC. This encodes CASGGLAGLFYEQYF.

The chain recombines TRBV11-2 with TRBJ2-5; tentatively, D is TRBD1 (5 bases). CDR1 SGHAT and CDR2 FQNNGV come from the germline V gene. CDR3 size: 17 residues. Trimming took 6 bases from V and 3 from J, leaving 23 bases between them. In DNA, the CDR3 is TGTGCCAGCAGTTCTGGAGTGTTCGACAGCCTGGAAGAGACCCAGTACTTC. Translation gives CASSSGVFDSLEETQYF.

CDR3 sequence reads: CASSFTGSAKNIQYF. CDR3 in DNA: TGTGCCAGCAGCTTTACAGGGTCGGCCAAAAACATTCAGTACTTC. This chain connects TRBV5-6 to TRBJ2-4; TRBD1 might be the D (6 bases). V was shortened by 2 bases and J by 1 base, with 10 bases between the two germline ends. In germline, CDR1 is SGHDT, CDR2 YYEEEE. The CDR3 runs to 15 residues.

The chain combines TRBV9 with TRBJ1-1, with D uncertain. Germline CDR1 is SGDLS and CDR2 is YYNGEE. V was pared by 0 bases and J by 3 bases, with 12 bases between. The CDR3 totals 15 residues. CDR3 DNA sequence: TGTGCCAGCAGCGTAGACCCGACGGGAGACACTGAAGCTTTCTTT. This sequence encodes CASSVDPTGDTEAFF.

This rearrangement joins TRBV2 to TRBJ2-7, with TRBD2 as a possible D gene (5 bases). Germline V gene sequence: CDR1 SNHLY, CDR2 FYNNEI. V lost 0 bases and J 3 bases, leaving 12 bases between the germline ends. The CDR3 sequence is 15 residues long. The CDR3 sequence is CASSEASPDYYEQYF. The DNA of the CDR3 is TGTGCCAGCAGTGAAGCCTCGCCAGACTACTACGAGCAGTACTTC.

This sequence joins TRBV11-3 and TRBJ1-1; D is unclear. CDR3 length equals 13 residues. V lost 1 base to trimming and J lost 5 bases, with 8 bases between them. Germline-derived CDR1 and CDR2 are SGHNT and YENEEA. The CDR3 loop reads CASSLASYTEAFF. The CDR3 nucleotides read TGTGCCAGCAGCTTAGCCAGTTATACTGAAGCTTTCTTT.

In this sample, this clone turned up a few times. CDR3: CASSLDGSESSYNEQFF. The CDR3, as DNA: TGTGCCAGCAGCTTGGACGGTAGCGAGAGCTCCTACAATGAGCAGTTCTTC. The chain links TRBV5-4 to TRBJ2-1; TRBD2 is a possible D gene (5 bases). V was clipped by 0 bases and J by 0 bases, with 13 bases between them. Germline CDR1 SGHNT, CDR2 YYREEE (reference sequence). The CDR3 contains 17 residues.

This clone was picked up a small number of times. This CDR3 is CASSEINSNQPQHF. CDR3 DNA sequence: TGTGCCAGCAGTGAAATTAATAGCAATCAGCCCCAGCATTTT. V usage is TRBV6-1 and J usage is TRBJ1-5, with D hard to call. V was shortened by 2 bases and J by 0 bases, with 5 bases between the two germline ends. Germline V gene lookup returns CDR1 MNHNS and CDR2 SASEGT. The CDR3 runs to 14 residues.

The chain uses TRBV7-9 and TRBJ2-5; D may be TRBD1 (6 bases). The germline V and J ends were trimmed by 5 bases and 4 bases, with 14 bases remaining between them. The CDR3 consists of 14 residues. The germline gives CDR1 SEHNR, CDR2 FQNEAQ (reference sequence). CDR3 in DNA: TGTGCCAGCAGCCAGACTTGGGGGCGAGAGACCCAGTACTTC. Protein product: CASSQTWGRETQYF. Together with reference TRBV7-9 and TRBJ2-5, the CDR3 gives the full variable domain: DTGVSQNPRHKITKRGQNVTFRCDPISEHNRLYWYRQTLGQGPEFLTYFQNEAQLEKSRLLSDRFSAERPKGSFSTLEIQRTEQGDSAMYLCASSQTWGRETQYFGPGTRLLVL.

The rearrangement joins TRBV28 to TRBJ2-1, with D perhaps given as TRBD1 or TRBD2 (5 bases each). CDR1 is MDHEN, CDR2 SYDVKM, per germline. The V gene lost 4 bases and the J gene lost 2 bases, with 21 bases spanning the gap. The CDR3 has 18 amino acids. As DNA, the CDR3 is TGTGCCAGCAGTTCCAACCCGACAGCGGAGCTACCCTACAATGAGCAGTTCTTC. Residues: CASSSNPTAELPYNEQFF.

The chain joins TRBV7-2 to TRBJ1-6; D gene uncertain. Germline assignment: CDR1 SGHTA and CDR2 FQGNSA. V was shortened by 8 bases and J by 6 bases, with 17 bases between the two germline ends. The CDR3 loop spans 15 amino acids. The CDR3 loop reads CASLQVPGPNSPLHF. CDR3 nucleotide sequence: TGTGCCAGCCTACAAGTGCCAGGACCTAATTCACCCCTCCACTTT.

The rearrangement uses TRBV2 and TRBJ2-5, with TRBD1 matching over 7 bases. In germline, CDR1 is SNHLY, CDR2 FYNNEI. The ends lost 3 bases at V and 2 bases at J; junction bases unmatched: 0. The CDR3 consists of 13 residues. The CDR3 coding sequence is TGTGCCAGCAGTGACAGGGGGCAAGAGACCCAGTACTTC. Protein product: CASSDRGQETQYF.

This sequence joins TRBV2 and TRBJ2-2; no clear D gene. The V end lost 1 base, the J end lost 1 base, and 1 base lay between the germline ends. The CDR3 totals 13 residues. In germline, CDR1 is SNHLY, CDR2 FYNNEI. This chain's CDR3 is CASSEENTGELFF. In nucleotides, the CDR3 is TGTGCCAGCAGTGAAGAGAACACCGGGGAGCTGTTTTTT.

V usage is TRBV20-1 and J usage is TRBJ2-5, with TRBD2 matching over 8 bases. Germline V gives CDR1 DFQATT, CDR2 SNEGSKA (reference sequence). V lost 3 bases to trimming and J lost 3 bases; unmatched junction nucleotides: 9. The CDR3 contains 15 residues. The CDR3 DNA reads as TGCAGTGCTAGTCTTTCTACAGCGGGAGAAGAGACCCAGTACTTC. Amino acid sequence: CSASLSTAGEETQYF.

This chain joins TRBV12-3 or TRBV12-4 and TRBJ2-2, with 8 bases aligning to TRBD1. The CDR3 extends over 13 amino acids. V shed 6 bases, J shed 6 bases, and the junction held 3 bases outside the gene matches. CDR3 region: CASRMDRAGELFF. The CDR3 nucleotides read TGTGCCAGCAGGATGGACAGGGCCGGGGAGCTGTTTTTT.

V gene TRBV5-4 combines with J gene TRBJ1-4; no clear D gene. V lost 3 bases to trimming and J lost 5 bases, with 11 bases between them. This CDR3 has 14 amino acids. The germline V gene encodes CDR1 SGHNT and CDR2 YYREEE (reference sequence). CDR3 in DNA: TGTGCCAGCAGCTCCAAGGGCCCAAATGAAAAACTGTTTTTT. Protein: CASSSKGPNEKLFF.

The CDR3 spells CATSGFRNDEQFF. The CDR3 DNA follows: TGTGCCACCAGTGGCTTTAGAAACGATGAGCAGTTCTTC. The chain is built from TRBV24-1 and TRBJ2-1, with unresolved D. This CDR3 spans 13 amino acids. Germline-derived CDR1 and CDR2 are KGHDR and SFDVKD. Trimming removed 5 bases from V and 8 bases from J, with 12 bases in between.

This rearrangement joins TRBV5-1 to TRBJ1-1; D is perhaps TRBD1 (5 bases). The CDR3 loop spans 15 amino acids. Trimming left V 0 bases short and J 6 bases short, with 15 bases between. Germline CDR1 reads SGHRS; CDR2 reads YFSETQ. This chain's CDR3 is CASSLAGGMNAEAFF. The CDR3 DNA reads as TGCGCCAGCAGCTTGGCTGGGGGGATGAATGCTGAAGCTTTCTTT.

This clone turned up a few times. The rearrangement uses TRBV7-6 and TRBJ2-1, with a possible D match to TRBD2 (6 bases). The germline gives CDR1 SGHVS, CDR2 FNYEAQ. This CDR3 comprises 17 residues. The V end was cut by 5 bases, the J end by 5 bases, with 22 bases between. The CDR3, as DNA: TGTGCCAGCAGCGAGGGGTATCGGGAGCGGGCGAACAATGAGCAGTTCTTC. Its protein is CASSEGYRERANNEQFF. The entire variable domain, with the rest obtained from reference TRBV7-6 and TRBJ2-1, is as follows: GAGVSQSPRYKVTKRGQDVALRCDPISGHVSLYWYRQALGQGPEFLTYFNYEAQQDKSGLPNDRFSAERPEGSISTLTIQRTEQRDSAMYRCASSEGYRERANNEQFFGPGTRLTVL.

The rearrangement links TRBV24-1 to TRBJ2-7; possibly TRBD2 for D (6 bases). Per the germline V gene, CDR1 is KGHDR and CDR2 is SFDVKD. Trimming cost V 6 bases and J 9 bases, with 29 bases left between them. This CDR3 is 17 amino acids long. For the CDR3, the DNA is TGTGCCACCAGTCCCGAGGATGGCGGGACTCGCGTGATCAGGCAGTACTTC. Amino acid sequence: CATSPEDGGTRVIRQYF.

V is TRBV5-4 and J is TRBJ1-1; 10 bases align to TRBD1. The germline V gene has CDR1 SGHNT and CDR2 YYREEE (reference sequence). V lost 7 bases and J lost 1; bases outside the gene matches: 4. The CDR3 is made up of 14 amino acids. The CDR3 nucleotides read TGTGCCAGCTGCCGGGACAGGGGGAACACTGAAGCTTTCTTT. Its protein is CASCRDRGNTEAFF.

This clone has only one observation. The V call is TRBV2, the J call TRBJ2-5, with 7 nucleotides matching TRBD2. Trimming removed 8 bases from V and 5 bases from J; junction bases left unmatched: 5. Germline V lookup: CDR1 SNHLY, CDR2 FYNNEI. The CDR3 contains 12 residues. The CDR3 is CASAAGRETQYF. For the CDR3, the DNA is TGTGCCAGCGCAGCGGGACGGGAGACCCAGTACTTC.

This chain connects TRBV7-3 to TRBJ2-1; tentative D call: TRBD2 (5 bases). This CDR3 is 15 amino acids long. Trimming took 4 bases from V and 0 from J, leaving 10 bases between them. Germline lookup yields CDR1 SGHTA and CDR2 FQGTGA. The CDR3 protein is CASSWTASSYNEQFF. CDR3 coding DNA: TGTGCCAGCAGCTGGACTGCTAGCTCCTACAATGAGCAGTTCTTC.

This clone was detected a few times. The V and J genes are TRBV30 and TRBJ2-7; 8 bases fit TRBD2. Germline values: CDR1 GTSNPN, CDR2 SVGIG (reference sequence). The CDR3 spans 17 residues. With 0 bases clipped from V and 12 bases from J, the junction kept 22 bases outside the gene matches. In DNA, the CDR3 is TGTGCCTGGAGTGTACCGGGGCTAGCGGGCCCCCGGCAATCGTTGTACTTC. Its protein product is CAWSVPGLAGPRQSLYF. Variable domain in full (rest from reference TRBV30 and TRBJ2-7): SQTIHQWPATLVQPVGSPLSLECTVEGTSNPNLYWYRQAAGRGLQLLFYSVGIGQISSEVPQNLSASRPQDRQFILSSKKLLLSDSGFYLCAWSVPGLAGPRQSLYFGPGTRLTVT.

Here the CDR3 reads CASSGSRAYEQYF. The CDR3 bases are TGTGCCAGCAGTGGTAGCAGAGCCTACGAGCAGTACTTC. V and J are TRBV2 and TRBJ2-7; D is unclear. Germline loops: CDR1 SNHLY, CDR2 FYNNEI. Trimming left V 4 bases short and J 2 bases short, with 9 bases between. This CDR3 is built from 13 residues.